Listed below are T cell receptor beta chains from one sample, sequenced in a study of early T cells in non-severe SARS-CoV-2 infection. One entry per CDR3 protein, called by TCRdb with MiXCR from the 5' RACE reads. The sample lists fewer than 50,000 distinct CDR3 sequences; 6% to 8.5% were seen once. Input material: whole blood. The receptors derive from an adult who was a healthcare worker with PCR-confirmed SARS-CoV-2 infection or an uninfected control (not recorded which). The CDR3 runs from the conserved cysteine through the conserved F or W. The D gene is left open where the match is weak. Where a row states a size, it is once, few, many or the class of an expanded clone; other rows omit it.

>TRBV18|TRBJ2-7|TRBD1|few
CASSPPGQTYEQYF
TGTGCCAGCTCACCACCGGGACAGACCTACGAGCAGTACTTC
>TRBV7-9|TRBJ2-7|.|many
CASSLMAVAYEQYF
TGTGCCAGCAGCTTAATGGCCGTAGCCTACGAGCAGTACTTC
>TRBV12-3/TRBV12-4|TRBJ2-1|.|.
CASSLLAPSYNEQFF
TGTGCCAGCAGCCTTCTAGCTCCCTCCTACAATGAGCAGTTCTTC
>TRBV29-1|TRBJ2-2|TRBD2|.
CSVEGLAGMNTGELFF
TGCAGCGTTGAAGGACTAGCGGGCATGAACACCGGGGAGCTGTTTTTT
>TRBV6-6|TRBJ2-3|TRBD2|.
CASRRGEPDTQYF
TGTGCCAGCCGGCGGGGGGAGCCAGATACGCAGTATTTT
>TRBV20-1|TRBJ2-3|TRBD2|many
CSAATSGGWSTDTQYF
TGCAGTGCGGCGACTAGCGGGGGCTGGAGCACAGATACGCAGTATTTT
>TRBV4-3|TRBJ2-1|.|many
CASSQVEGVIEQFF
TGCGCCAGCAGCCAAGTGGAGGGGGTGATTGAGCAGTTCTTC
>TRBV5-1|TRBJ2-3|.|few
CASSLSWDTQYF
TGCGCCAGCAGCTTGAGTTGGGATACGCAGTATTTT
>TRBV20-1|TRBJ2-3|.|few
CSARDLGTSTDTQYF
TGCAGTGCTAGAGATCTCGGGACTTCCACAGATACGCAGTATTTT
>TRBV7-7|TRBJ2-5|.|many
CASSPMPGIETQYF
TGTGCTAGCAGCCCAATGCCAGGGATTGAGACCCAGTACTTC
>TRBV7-9|TRBJ2-4|.|many
CASSSDLGAKNIQYF
TGTGCCAGCAGCTCGGACCTGGGAGCCAAAAACATTCAGTACTTC
>TRBV24-1|TRBJ2-1|.|many
CATSDLQSAGYQQFF
TGTGCCACCAGTGATTTGCAATCGGCGGGGTATCAGCAGTTCTTC
>TRBV28|TRBJ2-7|.|many
CASSLRSQYEQYF
TGTGCCAGCAGTTTAAGATCGCAGTACGAGCAGTACTTC
>TRBV20-1|TRBJ1-5|.|many
CSASPGSRPQHF
TGCAGTGCTAGTCCGGGGTCGAGGCCCCAGCATTTT
>TRBV29-1|TRBJ2-7|.|many
CSVETQGFYEQYF
TGCAGCGTTGAGACACAGGGTTTCTACGAGCAGTACTTC
>TRBV20-1|TRBJ2-7|.|many
CSARDRRGEQYF
TGCAGTGCTAGAGATAGGAGGGGAGAGCAGTACTTC
>TRBV12-3/TRBV12-4|TRBJ2-5|.|many
CASSPGWGYQETQYF
TGTGCCAGCAGCCCCGGGTGGGGGTACCAAGAGACCCAGTACTTC
>TRBV28|TRBJ2-2|.|.
CASSFRAAPNTGEPFF
TGTGCCAGCAGTTTCAGGGCAGCCCCAAACACCGGGGAGCCGTTTTTT
>TRBV28|TRBJ2-7|.|many
CASSIYYEQYF
TGTGCCAGCTCGATATACTACGAGCAGTACTTC
>TRBV5-1|TRBJ2-7|.|few
CASSPTVMGEQYF
TGCGCCAGCAGCCCGACTGTAATGGGCGAGCAGTACTTC
>TRBV20-1|TRBJ2-7|.|many
CSARSGFAEQYF
TGCAGTGCTAGATCCGGGTTTGCCGAGCAGTACTTC
>TRBV5-4|TRBJ2-1|.|many
CASSSRDHSYNEQFF
TGTGCCAGCAGCTCCCGGGACCACTCCTACAATGAGCAGTTCTTC
>TRBV7-8|TRBJ2-5|TRBD2|many
CASTFSGGLEETQYF
TGTGCCAGCACCTTTAGCGGGGGCTTAGAAGAGACCCAGTACTTC